This T cell receptor beta chain derives from a study of CD8+ T cells in alopecia areata. cDNA reverse transcribed from extracted RNA served as the sequencing template. Libraries were prepared by immunoSEQ multiplex PCR; TCRdb keeps only in-frame clonotypes and omits some of them. The sample lists 55,000 to 75,000 clones, approximately 45% occurring once. Germline V gene data show CDR1 as LNHNV and CDR2 as YYDKDF (reference sequence). The CDR3 length is 15 residues. V lost 0 bases, J lost 5 bases, and 13 bases lay in between. Study outcomes and limitations: Besides other cells, scalp samples also yield sequences of resident alphabeta T cells from normal skin. Compared with normal scalp, lesional scalp had higher clonality and more expanded CD8+ clones.

Only a few counts were recorded for this clone. The antigen remains unidentified. Those with alopecia areata gave lesional scalp punch biopsies and peripheral blood. T lymphocytes (CD4+ and CD8+) were sorted from PBMCs. The chain has TRBV15 and TRBJ1-1; tentatively, D is TRBD1 (5 bases). The clonotype comes from a human donor with alopecia areata. The material sequenced was CD8+ T cells sorted from blood, taken at week 0. The DNA of the CDR3 is TGTGCCACCAGCAGAGATTCTCGGGGGGTGACTGAAGCTTTCTTT. Protein sequence: CATSRDSRGVTEAFF. The entire variable domain, with the rest obtained from reference TRBV15 and TRBJ1-1, is as follows: DAMVIQNPRYQVTQFGKPVTLSCSQTLNHNVMYWYQQKSSQAPKLLFHYYDKDFNNEADTPDNFQSRRPNTSFCFLDIRSPGLGDTAMYLCATSRDSRGVTEAFFGQGTRLTVV.